A selection of T cell receptor beta chains follows, all from one sample in a study of cytomegalovirus exposure and HLA in healthy donors. Sequencing used immunoSEQ multiplex PCR; TCRdb keeps in-frame clones, though not all of them. The sample records around 140,000 clones, roughly four fifths being singletons. Sequencing used PBMCs. The source is a female donor in good health and CMV-seronegative. The CDR3 runs from the conserved cysteine through the conserved F or W. The D gene is left open where the match is weak. Size values are once, few and many counts, or a class for expanded clones, and some rows have none.

TGTGCCTGGGGCGGCTCCAACGTGGGTGAGCAGTTCTTC	CAWGGSNVGEQFF	NA	NA	TRBJ2-1	TRBV30
TGTGCCAGCAGCTTAAATGGCCCTTCGACAGATACGCAGTATTTT	CASSLNGPSTDTQYF	NA	NA	TRBJ2-3	TRBV7-3
TGTGCCAGCAGCTCGCGGGAAGCGGGAAGCTACGAGCAGTACTTC	CASSSREAGSYEQYF	NA	TRBD2	TRBJ2-7	TRBV7-6
TGCGCCAGCAGCTTGGGAGGTTCCAGAAACACCATATATTTT	CASSLGGSRNTIYF	NA	NA	TRBJ1-3	TRBV5-1
TGTGCCAGCAGTGAAGTCATCGGGGGACTCGAGCAGTACTTC	CASSEVIGGLEQYF	once	NA	TRBJ2-7	TRBV6-1
TGTGCCAGCAGCTTGTCGACAGCCTACGAGCAGTACTTC	CASSLSTAYEQYF	NA	NA	TRBJ2-7	TRBV7-3
TGTGCCAGTAGTGCCCACAGGGGGAAGGAGCAGTTCTTC	CASSAHRGKEQFF	once	TRBD1	TRBJ2-1	TRBV19
TGTGCCAGCAGCTCCGGAGCCGGGACTAGCGGGATGGAGACCCAGTACTTC	CASSSGAGTSGMETQYF	once	TRBD2	TRBJ2-5	TRBV5-8
TGTGCCAGGAATTTCGGACAGGGGAGCTCCTACAATGAGCAGTTCTTC	CARNFGQGSSYNEQFF	NA	TRBD1	TRBJ2-1	TRBV2
TGTGCCAGCAGCCAAGAAGGGGGGGGGACAGATACGCAGTATTTT	CASSQEGGGTDTQYF	once	NA	TRBJ2-3	TRBV4-2